This TCR beta chain was documented in a study of cytomegalovirus exposure and HLA in healthy donors. With regard to this clone: The antigen is undetermined.

Use of 60 Vbeta and 13 Jbeta primers characterized the PCR. Clones were sequenced by immunoSEQ multiplex PCR, and TCRdb holds only the in-frame ones, with some missing. The data show about 150,000 clones, roughly 73% seen once. Whole-study results and caveats: Analyzed later, association rates of TCRs varied across HLA loci, with DRB1 most and HLA-C fewest. There were a few CMV-associated chains whose specificity for CMV antigens was confirmed in vitro. Productive status was seen about 87% or about 30% of the time for most TCR beta V segments in an earlier analysis. Associated with HLA alleles at 0.05 false discovery rate in a later analysis were 16,951 TCR beta sequences.

CDR3 length: 13 residues. CDR1 and CDR2 (germline): SGHVS, FQNEAQ. Trimming cost V 5 bases and J 6 bases, with 13 bases left between them. The chain joins TRBV7-8 to TRBJ1-1; D call uncertain. Sequenced: PBMCs. The origin of this receptor is a woman aged 25 to 39 in good health and CMV-seronegative. CDR3 bases: TGTGCCAGCAGCGCCGACATAAGATCTGAAGCTTTCTTT. This gives the protein CASSADIRSEAFF.